This entry concerns a single T cell receptor beta chain. Its specificity is not known. The data derive from a study of shared clonotypes between healthy human individuals. Repertoires were generated with immunoSEQ multiplex PCR, while TCRdb's copy carries only in-frame clones and drops some. The sample lists 1.5 million to 2.5 million clones; about 95% were seen once. This CDR3 region has 15 residues. The germline V gene encodes CDR1 MNHEY and CDR2 SVGAGI. Trimming left V 4 bases short and J 1 base short, with 13 bases between. Findings and caveats of the study: Sorted-subset sequencing was shown by rarefaction to be incomplete despite large depth.

It was CD45RO-negative cells, positively selected for CCR7, that made up naive CD8 cells, with terminally differentiated effector memory CD45RA+ cells excluded. All donors qualified as healthy HIV-negative adults and had experienced no recent acute infections or vaccinations. The V gene is TRBV6-5, the J gene TRBJ1-1; the D gene is possibly TRBD1 (6 bases). The sequencing sample was made of naive CD8+ T cells sorted from blood. This TCR was sampled from a man aged 18 to 29 in good health. The CDR3 region has the DNA TGTGCCAGCAGTTCAAACAGGGAAAGGAACACTGAAGCTTTCTTT. It translates to CASSSNRERNTEAFF.